The sample holds many counts of the clone carrying this T cell receptor beta chain. Its antigen is undetermined. The data were taken from a study of early T cells in non-severe SARS-CoV-2 infection. Study at large: Unpaired chains resulted from sequencing bulk RNA of unsorted whole blood. General study points: Using VDJdb, the matching emphasized anti-spike CD8 responses while missing private and CD4 specificities.

The V end was cut by 6 bases, the J end by 0 bases, with 14 bases between. Germline V gene lookup returns CDR1 MNHNY and CDR2 SVGAGI (reference sequence). This CDR3 comprises 16 residues. Attachment of unique molecular identifiers was made to individual cDNA molecules. MiXCR, applied by TCRdb to the 5' RACE reads, yields one record per CDR3 protein. The profile covers 17,000 or so distinct CDR3 sequences, with about 5% appearing a single time and 6.5% to 7.5% taken by the ten largest. This clonotype originated in an adult who was a healthcare worker with PCR-confirmed SARS-CoV-2 infection or an uninfected control (not recorded which). This chain links TRBV6-6 with TRBJ2-2; D is uncertain. Material: whole blood, obtained at baseline. The CDR3 nucleotides read TGTGCCAGCAGCCCTGTTAGGGCCGCGAACACCGGGGAGCTGTTTTTT. This gives the protein CASSPVRAANTGELFF.